This T cell receptor beta chain was retrieved from a study of shared clonotypes between healthy human individuals. Study at large: Three plates were used per donor for CD4 naive, three for CD4 memory, two for CD8 naive and one for CD8 memory.

From germline, CDR1 is MGHRA and CDR2 YSYEKL. V trimming: 4 bases; J trimming: 5 bases; junction bases outside the gene matches: 11. The CDR3 is 16 amino acids. The study, taken as a whole, reports: Clonotypes which were not shared had lower generation probabilities than clonotypes that all four donors shared. Among the subsets, naive ones generally showed larger estimated richness than memory ones.

This clone occurred a few times. No antigen is known for it. In the sorted-subset replicate PCRs, roughly 210 ng DNA, 25,000 to 30,000 T cell genomes, was used. Sequenced by immunoSEQ multiplex PCR; TCRdb stores in-frame clones only, minus some. The sample holds about 1 million clones, around 74% seen once. The chain links TRBV4-1 to TRBJ1-5; TRBD1 agrees at 7 bases. The clonotype was recovered from a man between 18 and 35 years old in good health. Sequencing was carried out using memory CD4+ T cells sorted from blood. Subset noted: CD45RA-negative fraction. The CDR3 DNA reads TGCGCCAGCAGCCCAGAGCCGGGACAGCTTTATCAGCCCCAGCATTTT. As protein: CASSPEPGQLYQPQHF.